This TCR beta chain was identified during a study of shared clonotypes between healthy human individuals. The method was immunoSEQ multiplex PCR; TCRdb's version includes in-frame clones alone and lacks a portion of them. The data contain more than 2 million clones, 93% of them singletons. Positively selected for CCR7, the CD45RO-negative cells used as naive CD8 cells excluded terminally differentiated effector memory CD45RA+ cells. The receptor was isolated from a man aged 18 to 29 in good health. Some clones in this sample may be carry-over from other donors' samples. Sequencing was carried out using naive CD8+ T cells from PBMCs.

In nucleotides, the CDR3 is TGTGCCAGCAGCTCCTCCCTGGGCGGAGCTTTCTTT. It codes for CASSSSLGGAFF. The chain recombines TRBV11-2 with TRBJ1-1, with D uncertain. The CDR3 extends over 12 amino acids. With 4 bases removed from V and 10 bases from J, the gap between germline ends came to 13 bases. Germline V gives CDR1 SGHAT, CDR2 FQNNGV. Complete variable domain (other parts from reference TRBV11-2 and TRBJ1-1): EAGVAQSPRYKIIEKRQSVAFWCNPISGHATLYWYQQILGQGPKLLIQFQNNGVVDDSQLPKDRFSAERLKGVDSTLKIQPAKLEDSAVYLCASSSSLGGAFFGQGTRLTVV.